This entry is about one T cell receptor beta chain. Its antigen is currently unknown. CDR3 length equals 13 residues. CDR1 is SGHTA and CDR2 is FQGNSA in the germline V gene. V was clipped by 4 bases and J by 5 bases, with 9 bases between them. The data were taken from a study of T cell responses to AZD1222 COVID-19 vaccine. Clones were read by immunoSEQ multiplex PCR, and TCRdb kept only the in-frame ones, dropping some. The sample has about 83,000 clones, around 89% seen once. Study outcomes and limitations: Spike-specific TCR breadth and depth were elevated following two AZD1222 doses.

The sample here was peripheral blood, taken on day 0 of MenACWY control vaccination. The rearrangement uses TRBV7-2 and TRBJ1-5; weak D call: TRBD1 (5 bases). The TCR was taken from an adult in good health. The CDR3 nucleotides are TGTGCCAGCAGCTGGGGGGGGGATCAGCCCCAGCATTTT. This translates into CASSWGGDQPQHF.